The clone carrying this T cell receptor beta chain was observed a single time. Its specificity is not known. The sample is drawn from a study of shared clonotypes between healthy human individuals. Only in-frame clones appear in the TCRdb table, and some are missing; sequencing was by immunoSEQ multiplex PCR. The sample yields about 1.5 million clones, 95% to 99% seen once. Regarding the study as a whole: Naive subsets generally exceeded memory subsets in estimated richness. Blood alone was sampled, and tissue repertoires likely differ. Rarefaction revealed incomplete sorted-subset sequencing despite large depth.

From germline, CDR1 is SGHRS and CDR2 YFSETQ. V was clipped by 3 bases and J by 5 bases, with 11 bases between them. The CDR3 extends over 13 amino acids. V gene TRBV5-1 combines with J gene TRBJ2-5, with D possibly matching TRBD2 (5 bases). Source material: naive CD4+ T cells sorted from blood. This sample's subset: CD45RA+ positively selected. This clonotype was sampled from a man younger than 40 in good health. The CDR3 is CASSYGNGETQYF. CDR3 nucleotides: TGCGCCAGCAGCTACGGGAACGGGGAGACCCAGTACTTC.